These 22 T cell receptor beta chains originate from one sample sequenced in a study of T cell changes during pregnancy in multiple sclerosis. Clones were sequenced by immunoSEQ multiplex PCR, and TCRdb holds only the in-frame ones, with some missing. The sample records 50,000 to 75,000 clones, around 90% being singletons. This specimen consisted of peripheral blood, obtained in the first trimester of pregnancy. These receptor sequences come from a female donor in good health, enrolled as a control in a pregnancy study.

This clone was counted a single time. The chain links TRBV20-1 to TRBJ1-1; no reliable D call. The V end lost 2 bases, the J end lost 7 bases, and 8 bases lay between the germline ends. The CDR3 contains 11 residues. Germline assignment: CDR1 DFQATT and CDR2 SNEGSKA (reference sequence). The CDR3 DNA sequence: TGCAGTGCTAGAAGACACCTTGAAGCTTTCTTT. It codes for CSARRHLEAFF.

The CDR3 here is CASSPTGIRETQYF. CDR3 nucleotide sequence: TGTGCCAGCTCACCTACAGGGATACGGGAGACCCAGTACTTC. V gene TRBV18 combines with J gene TRBJ2-5; the D gene is possibly TRBD1 (6 bases). The CDR3 has 14 residues. V was cut by 3 bases and J by 5 bases, with 13 bases left in between. The V gene's germline CDR1 is KGHSH and CDR2 LQKENI.

V and J are TRBV6-6 and TRBJ1-1, with D maybe TRBD1 (5 bases). Trimming pared 4 bases from V and 5 bases from J, leaving 11 bases between. This CDR3 is built from 13 residues. The germline gives CDR1 MNHNY, CDR2 SVGAGI (reference sequence). The CDR3 sequence is CASSSWGGTEAFF. The CDR3 bases are TGTGCCAGCAGTTCTTGGGGGGGGACTGAAGCTTTCTTT.

This chain uses TRBV4-2 with TRBJ2-2; possible D gene TRBD1, 5 bases. Per the germline V gene, CDR1 is LGHNA and CDR2 is YNFKEQ. CDR3 length: 18 residues. Between the trimmed V and J ends, which lost 0 bases and 6 bases, there was a span of 20 bases. CDR3 loop: CASSQEGPRQTRAGELFF. CDR3 in DNA: TGTGCCAGCAGCCAAGAAGGTCCGAGACAGACACGCGCCGGGGAGCTGTTTTTT.

The rearrangement links TRBV19 to TRBJ1-2; D remains ambiguous. Germline V gives CDR1 LNHDA, CDR2 SQIVND (reference sequence). The V end was cut by 1 base, the J end by 4 bases, with 10 bases between. The CDR3 totals 14 residues. This CDR3 reads CASSIGTELYGYTF. In nucleotides, the CDR3 is TGTGCCAGTAGTATAGGTACAGAACTCTATGGCTACACCTTC.

CDR3 coding DNA: TGTGCCAGCAGAGGGGACAGCTTCTACGAGCAGTACTTC. Its translation is CASRGDSFYEQYF. The chain is built from TRBV25-1 and TRBJ2-7; 7 bases are a match to TRBD1. This CDR3 spans 13 amino acids. Germline CDR1 MGHDK, CDR2 SYGVNS. J was trimmed by 3 bases and V by 6 bases; bases with no gene match: 5.

The J gene is TRBJ1-2, the V gene TRBV28; unclear D gene. CDR3 length: 14 amino acids. The germline V and J ends were trimmed by 1 base and 4 bases, with 10 bases remaining between them. Germline V gene data show CDR1 as MDHEN and CDR2 as SYDVKM. In DNA form, the CDR3 reads TGTGCCAGCAGTTTATTGTTCAGTTCCTATGGCTACACCTTC. Its protein is CASSLLFSSYGYTF.

DNA of the CDR3: TGTGCCATCAGTGAAGGGGGTTGGAACACTGAAGCTTTCTTT. It yields the protein CAISEGGWNTEAFF. The chain is built from TRBV10-3 and TRBJ1-1; D is perhaps TRBD1 (6 bases). Trimming cost V 3 bases and J 1 base, with 9 bases left between them. Per the germline V gene, CDR1 is ENHRY and CDR2 is SYGVKD. CDR3 size: 14 residues.

The chain is built from TRBV5-4 and TRBJ2-3; 8 bases fit TRBD2. The ends lost 5 bases at V and 3 bases at J; junction bases unmatched: 11. The CDR3 consists of 16 residues. CDR1 is SGHNT, CDR2 YYREEE, per germline (reference sequence). CDR3 loop: CASSPQAGVETDTQYF. CDR3 in DNA: TGTGCCAGCAGTCCTCAAGCGGGAGTGGAGACAGATACGCAGTATTTT. Using reference TRBV5-4 and TRBJ2-3 for the parts outside the CDR3, the full variable domain is ETGVTQSPTHLIKTRGQQVTLRCSSQSGHNTVSWYQQALGQGPQFIFQYYREEENGRGNFPPRFSGLQFPNYSSELNVNALELDDSALYLCASSPQAGVETDTQYFGPGTRLTVL.

The chain couples TRBV7-9 to TRBJ2-1; 13 bases agree with TRBD2. V was clipped by 5 bases and J by 8 bases; unmatched bases: 12. Germline values: CDR1 SEHNR, CDR2 FQNEAQ (reference sequence). The CDR3 is 17 amino acids. CDR3 nucleotide sequence: TGTGCCAGCAGCACGGGGGGGACTAGCGGGACCGGGGATGAGCAGTTCTTC. This translates into CASSTGGTSGTGDEQFF.

The rearrangement links TRBV6-1 to TRBJ2-7; TRBD2 might be the D (6 bases). V was clipped by 10 bases and J by 7 bases, with 14 bases between them. There are 11 residues in the CDR3. Germline loops: CDR1 MNHNS, CDR2 SASEGT. The CDR3 loop is CATLGGVEQYF. CDR3 nucleotide sequence: TGTGCCACCCTAGGAGGGGTTGAGCAGTACTTC.

The rearrangement uses TRBV30 and TRBJ2-1; TRBD2 matches at 10 bases. Germline CDR1 is GTSNPN and CDR2 is SVGIG (reference sequence). The CDR3 consists of 15 residues. V shed 5 bases, J shed 2 bases, and the junction held 6 bases outside the gene matches. The DNA for the CDR3 is TGTGCCTGGGAATCCGGGACTAGCGCCTACAATGAGCAGTTCTTC. It codes for CAWESGTSAYNEQFF.

The chain recombines TRBV9 with TRBJ2-3; D might be TRBD2 (5 bases). The V and J ends lost 4 bases and 0 bases respectively, with 15 bases between them. The germline V gene has CDR1 SGDLS and CDR2 YYNGEE. The CDR3 loop spans 16 amino acids. The CDR3 spells CASSPSPGSSTDTQYF. CDR3 nucleotide sequence: TGTGCCAGCAGCCCTTCCCCGGGGTCGAGCACAGATACGCAGTATTTT.

CDR3 region: CASSGVGTGNTGELFF. CDR3 in DNA: TGTGCCAGCAGTGGGGTTGGGACAGGGAACACCGGGGAGCTGTTTTTT. The chain joins TRBV6-1 to TRBJ2-2; TRBD1 agrees at 8 bases. Germline V gene lookup returns CDR1 MNHNS and CDR2 SASEGT. Trimming took 4 bases from V and 1 from J; bases not matched to a gene: 5. The CDR3 consists of 16 residues.

V is TRBV2 and J is TRBJ2-3, with 13 bases identical to TRBD2. The CDR3 runs 20 residues. The germline CDR1 and CDR2 sequences are SNHLY and FYNNEI. V lost 4 bases and J lost 1; bases outside the gene matches: 14. The CDR3 loop is CASSGTGTSGTSAGTDTQYF. CDR3 sequence (DNA): TGTGCCAGCAGTGGCACCGGGACTAGCGGGACGTCCGCCGGCACAGATACGCAGTATTTT.

The chain is built from TRBV28 and TRBJ1-2; no clear D gene. The CDR3 is 14 amino acids. V was trimmed by 3 bases and J by 0 bases, leaving 8 bases between them. CDR1 is MDHEN and CDR2 is SYDVKM in the germline V gene. Written as DNA, the CDR3 is TGTGCCAGCAGTTTTTCAACTGCTAACTATGGCTACACCTTC. Residues: CASSFSTANYGYTF.

V is TRBV9 and J is TRBJ2-4; TRBD2 aligns across 8 bases. Trimming at V came to 3 bases and at J to 7 bases, leaving 12 bases not matched to a gene. The CDR3 is made up of 16 amino acids. Germline loops: CDR1 SGDLS, CDR2 YYNGEE. The chain's CDR3 is CASSAQGAGANNIQYF. The CDR3 coding sequence is TGTGCCAGCAGCGCCCAGGGAGCGGGGGCTAATAACATTCAGTACTTC.

The chain couples TRBV15 to TRBJ1-4; D is perhaps TRBD1 (6 bases). CDR3 size: 15 residues. Trimming pared 0 bases from V and 8 bases from J, leaving 13 bases between. Germline V lookup: CDR1 LNHNV, CDR2 YYDKDF (reference sequence). The CDR3 reads CATSRDVQGSEKLFF. Here the CDR3 DNA reads TGTGCCACCAGCAGAGATGTGCAGGGGTCGGAAAAACTGTTTTTT. Variable domain in full (rest from reference TRBV15 and TRBJ1-4): DAMVIQNPRYQVTQFGKPVTLSCSQTLNHNVMYWYQQKSSQAPKLLFHYYDKDFNNEADTPDNFQSRRPNTSFCFLDIRSPGLGDTAMYLCATSRDVQGSEKLFFGSGTQLSVL.

This clone was observed a handful of times. The rearrangement uses TRBV5-6 and TRBJ2-1, with 7 nucleotides matching TRBD1. The germline V gene has CDR1 SGHDT and CDR2 YYEEEE. This CDR3 is built from 15 residues. Trimming removed 3 bases from V and 3 bases from J; junction bases left unmatched: 6. The chain's CDR3 is CASSSGTANYNEQFF. The CDR3 nucleotides read TGTGCCAGCAGCTCTGGGACAGCCAACTACAATGAGCAGTTCTTC.

This clone was counted a single time. This chain connects TRBV6-5 to TRBJ2-1; tentative D call: TRBD1 (5 bases). The CDR3 is 11 residues long. V gave up 8 bases and J gave up 9 bases, with 11 bases separating them. Germline loops: CDR1 MNHEY, CDR2 SVGAGI. CDR3 in amino acids: CASLRGVEQFF. In nucleotides, the CDR3 is TGTGCCAGCTTAAGGGGCGTTGAGCAGTTCTTC.

This clone was picked up one time. V usage is TRBV6-5 and J usage is TRBJ2-7, with 10 bases identical to TRBD2. Germline V lookup: CDR1 MNHEY, CDR2 SVGAGI. This CDR3 comprises 14 residues. The V and J ends lost 6 bases and 2 bases, in that order; junction bases with no gene match: 4. CDR3 region: CASRRGLAAYEQYF. The CDR3 nucleotides read TGTGCCAGCAGACGCGGACTAGCGGCCTACGAGCAGTACTTC.

This clone was counted a few times. The chain has TRBV5-1 and TRBJ1-5, with D perhaps matching TRBD1 (6 bases). CDR1 and CDR2 (germline): SGHRS, YFSETQ. Trimming removed 0 bases from V and 4 bases from J, with 11 bases in between. This CDR3 region has 15 residues. The CDR3 DNA reads as TGCGCCAGCAGCTTGGAAGGGGGAGGGAATCAGCCCCAGCATTTT. This gives the protein CASSLEGGGNQPQHF.